The 12 T cell receptor beta chains below come from one sample, sequenced in a study of T cells in Graves' hyperthyroidism and ophthalmopathy. TCR beta CDR3 region amplification was performed from RNA transcripts. An initial round of RT-PCR targeting the TCR CDR3 relied on the HTBI primer set. TCRdb re-called the multiplex PCR reads with MiXCR, one entry per CDR3 protein. The table lists 650,000 to 850,000 distinct CDR3 sequences, 18% of them singletons. The source material was blood. The receptors here all came from a woman in her forties or fifties with Graves' hyperthyroidism that later progressed to Graves' ophthalmopathy.

Remarks on this clonotype: This may be a read error, as it is one base from a much larger clone. The gene calls are TRBV6-2 or TRBV6-3 and TRBJ1-2; possibly TRBD1 for D (6 bases). The CDR3 totals 13 residues. The ends were cut back, 2 bases at V and 4 bases at J, with 8 bases in the middle. Germline V gives CDR1 MNHEY, CDR2 SVGEGT. CDR3 protein: CASSYEGGYGYTF. DNA for the CDR3: TGTGCCAGCAGTTACGAGGGGGGCTATGGCTACACCTTC.

The sample holds many counts of this clonotype. The rearrangement uses TRBV7-9 and TRBJ2-3; D call uncertain. The ends were cut back, 1 base at V and 2 bases at J, with 7 bases in the middle. The CDR3 runs 14 residues. Germline CDR1 is SEHNR and CDR2 is FQNEAQ (reference sequence). The CDR3 region has the DNA TGTGCCAGCAGCTTAGGTTCCTTCACAGATACGCAGTATTTT. Amino acid sequence: CASSLGSFTDTQYF.

The J gene is TRBJ2-2, the V gene TRBV6-2 or TRBV6-3, with D possibly matching TRBD1 (6 bases). CDR1 MNHEY and CDR2 SVGEGT come from the germline V gene. Trimming cost V 2 bases and J 5 bases, with 12 bases left between them. This CDR3 comprises 15 residues. The DNA for the CDR3 is TGTGCCAGCAGTTACCCGAGCACAGGGACCGGGGAGCTGTTTTTT. It encodes CASSYPSTGTGELFF.

Points on this clonotype: No conserved phenylalanine or tryptophan ends this CDR3, so it is likely a read error. This rearrangement joins TRBV27 to TRBJ2-7; TRBD1 might be the D (6 bases). V shed 2 bases and J shed 2 bases, with 13 bases lying between them. The CDR3 spans 15 residues. CDR1 MNHEY and CDR2 SMNVEV come from the germline V gene (reference sequence). The CDR3 loop is CASSLQPGQTYEQYS. DNA for the CDR3: TGTGCCAGCAGTTTACAGCCGGGACAAACCTACGAGCAGTACTCC.

This clonotype was seen only a few times. The CDR3 DNA sequence: TGTGCCAGCAGCGTTCAAGGGGATAATGAAAAACTGTTTTTT. This encodes CASSVQGDNEKLFF. The chain recombines TRBV9 with TRBJ1-4; D possibly corresponds to TRBD1 (5 bases). Germline CDR1 and CDR2: SGDLS and YYNGEE. With 2 bases removed from V and 4 bases from J, the gap between germline ends came to 9 bases. CDR3 size: 14 residues.

Of note for this clonotype: Compared with germline, one end of the junction differs, possibly owing to a read error. The chain has TRBV27 and TRBJ2-5, with unresolved D. The CDR3 loop spans 14 amino acids. The germline gives CDR1 MNHEY, CDR2 SMNVEV (reference sequence). For the CDR3, the DNA is TGTGCCAGCAGCCCTGATGGCTTCCAAGGGACCCAGTACTTC. Protein sequence: CASSPDGFQGTQYF.

This clonotype has just a few counts. The chain uses TRBV4-2 and TRBJ1-2; 7 bases map to TRBD1. CDR1 and CDR2 from the germline V gene are LGHNA and YNFKEQ. The CDR3 covers 15 residues. Germline trimming cut 4 bases from V and 0 bases from J; bases unmatched to any gene: 5. The CDR3 nucleotides are TGTGCCAGCAGCCCCGACAGGGTTGCTAACTATGGCTACACCTTC. This sequence encodes CASSPDRVANYGYTF.

The sample holds many counts of this clonotype. The chain recombines TRBV5-5 with TRBJ2-2; the match to TRBD2 covers 8 bases. This CDR3 is 14 amino acids long. The V gene end was trimmed by 4 bases and the J gene end by 4 bases; junction bases not matched to a gene: 3. Germline V lookup: CDR1 SGHKS, CDR2 YYEKEE (reference sequence). The CDR3 DNA is TGTGCCAGCAGCGTAGCGGGGAGCACCGGGGAGCTGTTTTTT. Amino acid sequence: CASSVAGSTGELFF.

Only a few counts were recorded for this clonotype. V usage is TRBV3-1 and J usage is TRBJ1-1, with D perhaps matching TRBD1 (6 bases). CDR1 LGHDT and CDR2 YNNKEL come from the germline V gene (reference sequence). This CDR3 comprises 15 residues. The V end lost 2 bases, the J end lost 7 bases, and 17 bases lay between the germline ends. As DNA, the CDR3 is TGTGCCAGCAGCCAAACACAGGGTTATCGGATTGAAGCTTTCTTT. Protein: CASSQTQGYRIEAFF. Drawing the rest from reference TRBV3-1 and TRBJ1-1, the complete variable domain is DTAVSQTPKYLVTQMGNDKSIKCEQNLGHDTMYWYKQDSKKFLKIMFSYNNKELIINETVPNRFSPKSPDKAHLNLHINSLELGDSAVYFCASSQTQGYRIEAFFGQGTRLTVV.

This clonotype was observed a handful of times. The V and J genes are TRBV18 and TRBJ1-6; 9 nucleotides align to TRBD1. There are 15 residues in the CDR3. J gave up 10 bases and V 4 bases, and 8 bases lay outside the gene matches. The V gene's germline CDR1 is KGHSH and CDR2 LQKENI. The CDR3 loop reads CASSRDRGETSPLHF. Written as DNA, the CDR3 is TGTGCCAGCTCACGTGACAGGGGGGAGACATCACCCCTCCACTTT.

This clonotype has more than one count but fewer than ten. The rearrangement joins TRBV19 to TRBJ1-4, with 8 bases matching TRBD1. V lost 7 bases and J lost 5; bases outside the gene matches: 12. Germline CDR1 LNHDA, CDR2 SQIVND (reference sequence). This CDR3 has 16 amino acids. CDR3 nucleotide sequence: TGTGCCAGTACCTGGGCAGGGGGCCAAGGGAATGAAAAACTGTTTTTT. It codes for CASTWAGGQGNEKLFF.

The CDR3 DNA sequence: TGCAGTGCTAGGTTGGGGGGCGTCTCTGGAAACACCATATATTTT. The encoded protein is CSARLGGVSGNTIYF. The V gene is TRBV20-1, the J gene TRBJ1-3; possible D gene TRBD1, 6 bases. Looked up from germline, CDR1 is DFQATT and CDR2 is SNEGSKA (reference sequence). V was trimmed by 3 bases and J by 0 bases, leaving 12 bases between them. The CDR3 spans 15 residues.